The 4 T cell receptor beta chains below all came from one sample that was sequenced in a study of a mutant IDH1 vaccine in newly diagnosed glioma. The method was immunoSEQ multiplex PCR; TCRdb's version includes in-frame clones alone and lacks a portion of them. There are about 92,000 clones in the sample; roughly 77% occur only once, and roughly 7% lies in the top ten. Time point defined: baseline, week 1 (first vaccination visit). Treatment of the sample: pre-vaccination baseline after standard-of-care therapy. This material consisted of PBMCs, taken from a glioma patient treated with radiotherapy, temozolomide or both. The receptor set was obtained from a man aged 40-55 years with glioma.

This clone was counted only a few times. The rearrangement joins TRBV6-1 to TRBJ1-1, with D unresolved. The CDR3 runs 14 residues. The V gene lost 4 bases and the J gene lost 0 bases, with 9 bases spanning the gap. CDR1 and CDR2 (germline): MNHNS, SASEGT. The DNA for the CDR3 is TGTGCCAGCAGTGTACAGACTTTGAACACTGAAGCTTTCTTT. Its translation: CASSVQTLNTEAFF.

The DNA of the CDR3 is TGCGCCAGCAGCTTGTTCCCCCTAGAGCCCCCCGGGGAGCTGTTTTTT. Translated: CASSLFPLEPPGELFF. J is TRBJ2-2 and V is TRBV5-1; no definite D call. Trimming cost V 1 base and J 6 bases, with 16 bases left between them. The germline CDR1 and CDR2 sequences are SGHRS and YFSETQ. This CDR3 is built from 16 residues. Using reference TRBV5-1 and TRBJ2-2 for the parts outside the CDR3, the full variable domain is KAGVTQTPRYLIKTRGQQVTLSCSPISGHRSVSWYQQTPGQGLQFLFEYFSETQRNKGNFPGRFSGRQFSNSRSEMNVSTLELGDSALYLCASSLFPLEPPGELFFGEGSRLTVL.

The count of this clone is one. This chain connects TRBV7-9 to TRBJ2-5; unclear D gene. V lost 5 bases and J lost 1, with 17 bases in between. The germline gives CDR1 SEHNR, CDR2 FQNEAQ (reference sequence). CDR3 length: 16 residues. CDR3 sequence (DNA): TGTGCCAGCAGCGAGCCCCCACGACACCGCCAAGAGACCCAGTACTTC. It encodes CASSEPPRHRQETQYF.

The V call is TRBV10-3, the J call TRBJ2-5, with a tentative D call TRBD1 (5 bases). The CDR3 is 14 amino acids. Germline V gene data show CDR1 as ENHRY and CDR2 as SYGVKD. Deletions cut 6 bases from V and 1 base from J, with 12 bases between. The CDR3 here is CAIRKTGAQETQYF. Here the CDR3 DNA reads TGTGCCATCAGGAAGACTGGGGCCCAAGAGACCCAGTACTTC.